This TCR beta chain came from a study of blood T cell repertoires in COVID-19. Study at large: COVID-19 samples from acute and convalescent phases originated in the United States, Italy and Spain.

Trimming at V came to 8 bases and at J to 1 base, leaving 5 bases not matched to a gene. This CDR3 comprises 14 residues. In germline, CDR1 is WSHSY, CDR2 SAAADI. The table came from immunoSEQ multiplex PCR; TCRdb's copy has only in-frame clones and leaves some out. The sample has 75,000 to 100,000 clones, 85% to 90% seen once. Sequences were obtained from peripheral blood. This TCR was recovered from a human donor in a cohort sampled during active COVID-19. The chain combines TRBV10-2 with TRBJ2-7, with 10 positions matching TRBD2. The CDR3 DNA sequence: TGCGCCAGCTCTACGACTAGCGGGTCCTACGAGCAGTACTTC. It yields the protein CASSTTSGSYEQYF.